This is a list of T cell receptor beta chains from one sample in a study of circulating tumor DNA in untreated peripheral T-cell lymphoma. The protocol was immunoSEQ multiplex PCR, while the TCRdb copy is restricted to in-frame clones and leaves out a portion. The repertoire holds 6,000 or so clones, roughly 80% seen once, with 25% to 35% in the top ten. What was sequenced was tumor tissue. The source of these receptors is a human donor with peripheral T-cell lymphoma. Both conserved end residues are part of each CDR3. The D gene is left open where the match is weak. The size entry is marked missing in some rows and otherwise reads once, few, many or a size class.

clone size	D gene	V gene	J gene	CDR3 DNA	CDR3 protein
.	TRBD1	TRBV19	TRBJ1-6	TGTGCCAGTAGTAGGGTGTCAAAAGAGGGACAGCTGAATTCACCCCTCCACTTT	CASSRVSKEGQLNSPLHF
.	TRBD1	TRBV28	TRBJ2-1	TGTGCCAGCACCCTCGGGACAGTGTCCTACAATGAGCAGTTCTTC	CASTLGTVSYNEQFF
.	TRBD1	TRBV19	TRBJ2-2	TGTGCCAGTAGTGAGAGAGCAGGGGGCACCGGGGAGCTGTTTTTT	CASSERAGGTGELFF
.	TRBD1	TRBV30	TRBJ2-1	TGTGCCTGGAGAAGGGAGGGACAGGGGGCGATGAATGAGCAGTTCTTC	CAWRREGQGAMNEQFF
.	.	TRBV18	TRBJ1-1	TGTGCCAGCTCCCTAGGGAGGGACACTGAAGCTTTCTTT	CASSLGRDTEAFF
.	.	TRBV11-3	TRBJ1-2	TGTGCCAGCAGCTTCCGGGGACTCTCCATCTATGGCTACACCTTC	CASSFRGLSIYGYTF
.	TRBD2	TRBV18	TRBJ2-1	TGTGCCAGCTCACCGGATCTAGCGGGGGGGTCACTGTTCTTC	CASSPDLAGGSLFF
once	.	TRBV18	TRBJ1-1	TGTGCCAGCTCACCACCGGGCAGGGCAGCTTTCTTT	CASSPPGRAAFF
.	.	TRBV18	TRBJ2-1	TGTGCCAGCTCACCGCCAAGACCGGACAATGAGCAGTTCTTC	CASSPPRPDNEQFF
.	.	TRBV6-1	TRBJ2-2	TGTGCCAGCAGTGAAACGGTAGCTTACGGGGAGCTGTTTTTT	CASSETVAYGELFF
.	TRBD1	TRBV15	TRBJ2-2	TGTGCCACCAGCAGAGATGTAGGACAGGGGACCGGGGAGCTGTTTTTT	CATSRDVGQGTGELFF
few	TRBD1	TRBV18	TRBJ1-6	TGTGCCAGCTCACCTGGGACAGGGACCGCCTCACCTCTTCACTTT	CASSPGTGTASPLHF
.	.	TRBV11-3	TRBJ1-1	TGTGCCAGCAGCCCCGACAGTATGAACACTGAAGCTTTCTTT	CASSPDSMNTEAFF
once	.	TRBV30	TRBJ1-1	TGTGCCTGGAGTCGGATAGCCGCCGTCACTGAAGCTTTCTTT	CAWSRIAAVTEAFF
.	TRBD1	TRBV6-8	TRBJ1-2	TGTGCCAGCAGCCGACTTGCGCCAGGGGGCAGGAGGTACACCTTC	CASSRLAPGGRRYTF
.	.	TRBV29-1	TRBJ2-1	TGCAGCGTTGATTTGGGAGATCCTTCAAGCTCCTACAATGAGCAGTTCTTC	CSVDLGDPSSSYNEQFF
medium-sized	.	TRBV5-1	TRBJ1-4	TGCGCCAGCAGCTTGGAACAGGGCAATGAAAAACTGTTTTTT	CASSLEQGNEKLFF
.	TRBD1	TRBV5-1	TRBJ1-4	TGCGCCAGCAGCATTGACAGGGTTGGGGAAAAACTGTTTTTT	CASSIDRVGEKLFF
.	.	TRBV19	TRBJ2-5	TGTGCCAGTAGTGTGACAGGGAGGGAGACCCAGTACTTC	CASSVTGRETQYF
.	.	TRBV11-3	TRBJ2-3	TGTGCCAGCAGCCTGGGGCTCTCTGGGGATACGCAGTATTTT	CASSLGLSGDTQYF
.	.	TRBV6-8	TRBJ2-7	TGTGCCAGCAGAACAGGGTCCTACGAGCAGTACTTC	CASRTGSYEQYF
.	.	TRBV18	TRBJ1-6	TGTGCCAGCTCACCAAACCGGGACCCGGGGGTTTCACCCCTCCACTTT	CASSPNRDPGVSPLHF
.	.	TRBV6-8	TRBJ2-1	TGTGCCAGCAGTTATGGGCAGGGCCACAATGAGCAGTTCTTC	CASSYGQGHNEQFF
.	.	TRBV28	TRBJ1-5	TGTGCCAGCAGTCCACAAATGGGGCTGTACAGCCAGCATTTT	CASSPQMGLYSQHF
.	.	TRBV21-1	TRBJ1-4	.	CASSAWGTGSEKLFF
.	.	TRBV19	TRBJ1-2	TGTGCCAGTAGTATCCGGGGCTATTCTTCGTGGGGCTACACCTTC	CASSIRGYSSWGYTF
few	TRBD1	TRBV15	TRBJ1-6	TGTGCCACCAGCACGACTCGGACAGGGGGGAATTCACCCCTCCACTTT	CATSTTRTGGNSPLHF
.	.	TRBV30	TRBJ2-3	TGTGCCTGGTCGGGGGCAGATACGCAGTATTTT	CAWSGADTQYF
.	.	TRBV10-2	TRBJ2-1	TGCGCCAGCAGTGACTTCCGCTTCTACAATGAGCAGTTCTTC	CASSDFRFYNEQFF
.	.	TRBV21-1	TRBJ1-6	TGTGCCAGCAGCCAAGGGACAGTCTATAATTCACCCCTCCACTTT	CASSQGTVYNSPLHF